Listed below are T cell receptor beta chains from one sample, sequenced in a study of monozygotic twins with inflammatory bowel disease. For each CDR3 protein, TCRdb gives one entry from its re-call of the 5' RACE reads, without DNA. The sample spans approximately 160,000 distinct CDR3 sequences; the ten largest clones claim just under 7.5%. Sequencing was carried out using blood. The receptors here all came from a human donor with ulcerative colitis or Crohn's disease, or a healthy co-twin of an affected twin (not recorded which). CDR3s include the opening cysteine and the closing phenylalanine or tryptophan.

j_gene	v_gene	len	CDR3aa
TRBJ1-3	TRBV7-6	15	CASSPGAGSGNTIYF
TRBJ1-5	TRBV12-3/TRBV12-4	13	CASSLEVNQPQHF
TRBJ1-2	TRBV18	14	CASSRGTSNYGYTF
TRBJ1-4	TRBV20-1	14	CSAINRAGNEKLFF
TRBJ1-3	TRBV3-1	13	CASSQEGGNTIYF
TRBJ1-1	TRBV10-3	13	CAISGTWNTEAFF
TRBJ1-4	TRBV7-2	13	CATRRGNNEKLFF
TRBJ1-6	TRBV30	13	CAWSDSSGSPLHF
TRBJ2-2	TRBV4-3	14	CASSQVNVAGELFF
TRBJ1-1	TRBV29-1	14	CSVEDPGLETEAFF
TRBJ1-1	TRBV6-2/TRBV6-3	17	CASNQGTGGILNTEAFF
TRBJ1-5	TRBV5-6	15	CASMFWGTSNQPQHF
TRBJ1-6	TRBV12-3/TRBV12-4	16	CASSPLGGIYNSPLHF
TRBJ2-5	TRBV4-3	15	CASSQGSGSQETQYF
TRBJ2-1	TRBV9	16	CASSVGAGATYNEQFF
TRBJ2-7	TRBV30	12	CAWVRQGSEQYF
TRBJ2-1	TRBV12-3/TRBV12-4	13	CASRGGSGNEQFF
TRBJ2-1	TRBV5-1	14	CASSLFPAHNEQFF
TRBJ2-7	TRBV12-3/TRBV12-4	14	CASSLVGDSYEQYF